A single sample gave rise to the 6 T cell receptor beta chains below, sequenced in a study of shared clonotypes between healthy human individuals. Generated by immunoSEQ multiplex PCR, the TCRdb table keeps only in-frame clones and is missing some. The data show roughly 1.4 million clones, with about 98.5% seen just once and 0.3% to 0.45% held by the top ten. Sequencing was carried out using naive CD4+ T cells sorted from blood. Specified subset: CD45RA+ positively selected. These receptors all stem from a man in his thirties or forties in good health.

This chain uses TRBV29-1 with TRBJ2-6, with D perhaps matching TRBD1 (6 bases). The V gene lost 4 bases and the J gene lost 5 bases, with 15 bases spanning the gap. The CDR3 has 15 amino acids. CDR1 is SQVTM and CDR2 is ANQGSEA in the germline V gene. As DNA, the CDR3 is TGCAGCGTTGGGGACACCCGATTGAGGGCCAACGTCCTGACTTTC. Amino acid sequence: CSVGDTRLRANVLTF.

This chain uses TRBV28 with TRBJ1-4; 7 bases map to TRBD1. Germline V gene sequence: CDR1 MDHEN, CDR2 SYDVKM. CDR3 length: 13 residues. V gave up 11 bases and J gave up 2 bases; unmatched junction bases: 5. CDR3 bases: TGTGCCGGGAGGGACAGCACTAATGAAAAACTGTTTTTT. It encodes CAGRDSTNEKLFF.

This clone has a single count. The J gene is TRBJ1-3, the V gene TRBV6-6, with 7 bases fitting TRBD1. CDR1 and CDR2 (germline): MNHNY, SVGAGI (reference sequence). The CDR3 spans 15 residues. V gave up 5 bases and J gave up 0 bases; unmatched junction bases: 4. The CDR3 here is CASSVGQDSGNTIYF. The CDR3 DNA reads TGTGCCAGCAGTGTAGGACAGGACTCTGGAAACACCATATATTTT.

This clone was counted a single time. The CDR3 nucleotides read TGTGCCAGCAGCCATGCCATTCACAGGGGGTCCAATGAGCAGTTCTTC. Translated, it gives CASSHAIHRGSNEQFF. This chain links TRBV7-2 with TRBJ2-1, with 8 bases matching TRBD1. J was trimmed by 6 bases and V by 5 bases; bases with no gene match: 12. There are 16 residues in the CDR3. Per germline, CDR1 SGHTA and CDR2 FQGNSA.

This clone has just one count. The CDR3 is CASKYSTGSYEQYF. The DNA for the CDR3 is TGTGCCAGCAAGTACTCCACGGGGTCCTACGAGCAGTACTTC. This rearrangement joins TRBV27 to TRBJ2-7; maybe TRBD2 (5 bases). There are 14 residues in the CDR3. Germline V CDR1 and CDR2: MNHEY, SMNVEV (reference sequence). V was pared by 7 bases and J by 1 base, with 14 bases between.

The rearrangement uses TRBV5-4 and TRBJ2-2; possible D gene TRBD1, 5 bases. The CDR3 covers 15 residues. V lost 1 base to trimming and J lost 6 bases, with 13 bases between them. CDR1 is SGHNT, CDR2 YYREEE, per germline (reference sequence). CDR3 nucleotide sequence: TGTGCCAGCAGCTTGCGGAGACAGTGGCCCGGGGAGCTGTTTTTT. Its translation: CASSLRRQWPGELFF.